The 21 T cell receptor beta chains in this list originate from one sample, sequenced in a study of T cell changes during pregnancy in multiple sclerosis. Generated by immunoSEQ multiplex PCR, the TCRdb table keeps only in-frame clones and is missing some. The data contain 90,000 to 120,000 clones, around 90% of them singletons. This specimen consisted of peripheral blood, obtained in the third trimester of pregnancy. These receptors all stem from a female donor in good health, enrolled as a control in a pregnancy study.

The chain combines TRBV30 with TRBJ2-3, with 11 nucleotides matching TRBD2. Germline V CDR1 and CDR2: GTSNPN, SVGIG (reference sequence). Trimming at V came to 5 bases and at J to 2 bases, leaving 3 bases not matched to a gene. This CDR3 is built from 14 residues. The CDR3 sequence is CAWATSGATDTQYF. In nucleotides, the CDR3 is TGTGCCTGGGCGACTAGCGGGGCCACAGATACGCAGTATTTT. Variable domain in full (rest from reference TRBV30 and TRBJ2-3): SQTIHQWPATLVQPVGSPLSLECTVEGTSNPNLYWYRQAAGRGLQLLFYSVGIGQISSEVPQNLSASRPQDRQFILSSKKLLLSDSGFYLCAWATSGATDTQYFGPGTRLTVL.

This clone was seen only once. The rearrangement uses TRBV4-2 and TRBJ1-5; D is perhaps TRBD1 (5 bases). Germline loops: CDR1 LGHNA, CDR2 YNFKEQ. This CDR3 comprises 16 residues. The V end was cut by 3 bases, the J end by 9 bases, with 21 bases between. This chain's CDR3 is CASSQNIIGGMGPQHF. DNA for the CDR3: TGTGCCAGCAGCCAGAACATAATCGGGGGAATGGGGCCCCAGCATTTT.

The rearrangement joins TRBV4-3 to TRBJ1-4, with 7 bases fitting TRBD1. Unmatched junction bases numbered 8, after V lost 1 base and J lost 0 bases. The CDR3 is 18 amino acids. The germline CDR1 and CDR2 sequences are LGHNA and YSLEER. The DNA for the CDR3 is TGCGCCAGCAGCCAAGGGCCGGGACAGAGTCCAACTAATGAAAAACTGTTTTTT. This codes for CASSQGPGQSPTNEKLFF.

The chain links TRBV10-3 to TRBJ1-6; D ambiguous. Germline CDR1 reads ENHRY; CDR2 reads SYGVKD. Trimming stripped 6 bases from V and 9 bases from J, with 9 bases between. This CDR3 has 12 amino acids. The CDR3 sequence is CAISPGASPLHF. CDR3 DNA sequence: TGTGCCATCAGCCCCGGTGCTTCACCCCTCCACTTT.

The V call is TRBV7-9, the J call TRBJ1-3; tentative D call: TRBD1 (5 bases). V shed 1 base and J shed 4 bases, with 5 bases lying between them. This CDR3 spans 13 amino acids. The germline CDR1 and CDR2 sequences are SEHNR and FQNEAQ (reference sequence). The CDR3 DNA reads as TGTGCCAGCAGCTTAGAGGGGGGAAACACCATATATTTT. Protein: CASSLEGGNTIYF.

This chain links TRBV7-2 with TRBJ1-1; 9 bases align to TRBD1. J was trimmed by 4 bases and V by 4 bases; bases with no gene match: 1. This CDR3 contains 13 residues. Germline V CDR1 and CDR2: SGHTA, FQGNSA. In DNA form, the CDR3 reads TGTGCCAGCAGCTCGGACAGGGGCACTGAAGCTTTCTTT. This codes for CASSSDRGTEAFF. Looking up the rest from reference TRBV7-2 and TRBJ1-1 gives the full variable domain: GAGVSQSPSNKVTEKGKDVELRCDPISGHTALYWYRQSLGQGLEFLIYFQGNSAPDKSGLPSDRFSAERTGGSVSTLTIQRTQQEDSAVYLCASSSDRGTEAFFGQGTRLTVV.

V and J are TRBV6-6 and TRBJ2-3; TRBD2 might be the D (7 bases). The germline V gene has CDR1 MNHNY and CDR2 SVGAGI (reference sequence). V lost 7 bases to trimming and J lost 3 bases, with 14 bases between them. The CDR3 spans 14 residues. CDR3 nucleotide sequence: TGTGCCAGCATAAGGGGGGGCATAACAGATACGCAGTATTTT. Translated, it gives CASIRGGITDTQYF.

This chain links TRBV15 with TRBJ2-1; TRBD2 agrees at 11 bases. The V gene's germline CDR1 is LNHNV and CDR2 YYDKDF (reference sequence). The CDR3 totals 18 residues. Trimming at V came to 0 bases and at J to 4 bases, leaving 8 bases not matched to a gene. CDR3 DNA: TGTGCCACCAGCAGAGAAGGACACTTAGCGGGGGGGTACAATGAGCAGTTCTTC. Its translation is CATSREGHLAGGYNEQFF.

V gene TRBV30 combines with J gene TRBJ1-1; no clear D gene. CDR1 and CDR2 from the germline V gene are GTSNPN and SVGIG (reference sequence). CDR3 length: 11 amino acids. The V and J ends lost 5 bases and 3 bases respectively, with 7 bases between them. CDR3 region: CAWGPYTEAFF. The CDR3 bases are TGTGCCTGGGGGCCATACACTGAAGCTTTCTTT.

V gene TRBV7-2 combines with J gene TRBJ2-7, with D possibly being TRBD2 (5 bases). Between the trimmed V and J ends, which lost 1 base and 4 bases, there was a span of 11 bases. The CDR3 covers 14 residues. The V gene's germline CDR1 is SGHTA and CDR2 FQGNSA. The CDR3 is CASSLGSRVYEQYF. The CDR3 coding sequence is TGTGCCAGCAGCTTAGGGTCGCGGGTGTACGAGCAGTACTTC. The full variable domain, in which reference TRBV7-2 and TRBJ2-7 provide the parts outside the CDR3, is GAGVSQSPSNKVTEKGKDVELRCDPISGHTALYWYRQSLGQGLEFLIYFQGNSAPDKSGLPSDRFSAERTGGSVSTLTIQRTQQEDSAVYLCASSLGSRVYEQYFGPGTRLTVT.

The chain couples TRBV27 to TRBJ2-7; D is possibly TRBD1 (5 bases). V was trimmed by 2 bases and J by 0 bases, leaving 8 bases between them. This CDR3 has 14 residues. The germline V gene encodes CDR1 MNHEY and CDR2 SMNVEV (reference sequence). The CDR3 DNA sequence: TGTGCCAGCAGTTTAAGCGACAGCTCCTACGAGCAGTACTTC. It specifies CASSLSDSSYEQYF.

Only one count was recorded for this clone. The chain links TRBV5-1 to TRBJ2-3, with unresolved D. The CDR3 loop spans 11 amino acids. Per the germline V gene, CDR1 is SGHRS and CDR2 is YFSETQ. V lost 5 bases, J lost 4 bases, and 5 bases lay in between. The CDR3 loop is CASSSADTQYF. CDR3 bases: TGCGCCAGCAGTTCCGCAGATACGCAGTATTTT.

The gene calls are TRBV11-3 and TRBJ2-5; 9 bases are shared with TRBD2. Germline V gene lookup returns CDR1 SGHNT and CDR2 YENEEA. CDR3 size: 16 residues. With V trimmed by 5 bases and J by 5 bases, 12 bases remained unmatched. CDR3 in DNA: TGTGCCAGCAGCCCAGAGGTCTTGCGGGGGGGGGAGACCCAGTACTTC. Its protein is CASSPEVLRGGETQYF.

The CDR3 DNA reads as TGCGCCAGCAGCCAAGATAGGGGCCGCACAGATACGCAGTATTTT. Protein product: CASSQDRGRTDTQYF. The chain carries TRBV4-3 and TRBJ2-3, with TRBD1 as a possible D gene (5 bases). Germline V CDR1 and CDR2: LGHNA, YSLEER. Trimming stripped 0 bases from V and 1 base from J, with 8 bases between. The CDR3 runs 15 residues.

The chain links TRBV2 to TRBJ1-5; D gene unclear. This CDR3 is built from 14 residues. Germline CDR1 SNHLY, CDR2 FYNNEI. V lost 4 bases to trimming and J lost 7 bases, with 14 bases between them. In DNA, the CDR3 is TGTGCCAGCAGTGGTTTGAGGGTCGGACAGCCCCAGCATTTT. Translated, it gives CASSGLRVGQPQHF.

Concerning this clone: Other DNA sequences from this sample encode an identical CDR3 as well. The chain couples TRBV18 to TRBJ2-2, with a tentative D call TRBD1 (6 bases). V dropped 0 bases and J dropped 1 base, with 9 bases sitting between them. CDR3 length: 16 residues. Germline loops: CDR1 KGHSH, CDR2 LQKENI. In DNA, the CDR3 is TGTGCCAGCTCACCACCCAGGGGCCGGAACACCGGGGAGCTGTTTTTT. It codes for CASSPPRGRNTGELFF.

V gene TRBV7-7 combines with J gene TRBJ2-1; no firm D call. Trimming left V 1 base short and J 10 bases short, with 14 bases between. Germline V CDR1 and CDR2: SSHAT, FNYEAQ (reference sequence). This CDR3 has 14 amino acids. CDR3 nucleotides: TGTGCCAGCAGCTTAGGAGCCTCTACCAGGGAGCAGTTCTTC. Translation: CASSLGASTREQFF.

The V gene is TRBV2, the J gene TRBJ1-6; TRBD1 matches at 7 bases. The CDR3 is 15 amino acids. Germline values: CDR1 SNHLY, CDR2 FYNNEI. J was trimmed by 5 bases and V by 5 bases; bases with no gene match: 6. CDR3 coding DNA: TGTGCCAGCAGTCGACAGGGTAGAAATAATTCACCCCTCCACTTT. It translates to CASSRQGRNNSPLHF.

J is TRBJ1-5 and V is TRBV6-5, with D tentatively TRBD1 (5 bases). The CDR3 totals 14 residues. The V end lost 2 bases, the J end lost 1 base, and 6 bases lay between the germline ends. Germline values: CDR1 MNHEY, CDR2 SVGAGI. The CDR3 is CASSYGASNQPQHF. The CDR3 DNA is TGTGCCAGCAGTTACGGGGCAAGCAATCAGCCCCAGCATTTT.

In nucleotides, the CDR3 is TGTGCCAGCAGCTATTCCGGGACAGGGTCGCGTGAAGCTTTCTTT. It yields the protein CASSYSGTGSREAFF. The chain uses TRBV7-9 and TRBJ1-1, with 9 bases matching TRBD1. The germline gives CDR1 SEHNR, CDR2 FQNEAQ (reference sequence). The CDR3 has 15 amino acids. The V segment lost 4 bases and the J segment 7 bases; nucleotides outside the gene matches: 10. Variable domain in full (rest from reference TRBV7-9 and TRBJ1-1): DTGVSQNPRHKITKRGQNVTFRCDPISEHNRLYWYRQTLGQGPEFLTYFQNEAQLEKSRLLSDRFSAERPKGSFSTLEIQRTEQGDSAMYLCASSYSGTGSREAFFGQGTRLTVV.

This rearrangement joins TRBV4-3 to TRBJ2-7; 9 positions match TRBD2. The J segment lost 6 bases and the V segment lost 0 bases, leaving 6 bases of the junction unmatched. This CDR3 spans 15 amino acids. CDR1 LGHNA and CDR2 YSLEER come from the germline V gene. CDR3 DNA sequence: TGCGCCAGCAGCCAAGATGGCGGGGGGGGCGGCGAGCAGTACTTC. Amino acids: CASSQDGGGGGEQYF.